The present entry profiles one TCR beta chain with its context. Its antigen is unknown. The source of the sample is a study of shared clonotypes between healthy human individuals. Findings and limits, study-wide: Shared clonotypes across all four donors exceeded non-shared ones in generation probability. Larger estimated richness was generally recorded for naive subsets relative to memory subsets.

Terminally differentiated effector memory CD45RA+ cells were excluded by CCR7 positive selection of CD45RO-negative cells. This CDR3 is built from 15 residues. Unmatched junction bases numbered 4, after V lost 5 bases and J lost 2 bases. Per the germline V gene, CDR1 is MNHEY and CDR2 is SMNVEV (reference sequence). This table comes from immunoSEQ multiplex PCR, and its TCRdb copy is limited to in-frame clones, with some not included. The table records around 1.9 million clones, roughly 95% of them present only once. The chain links TRBV27 to TRBJ2-1; TRBD2 matches 9 bases. Sequenced sample: naive CD8+ T cells from PBMCs. The sequence derives from a man younger than 35 in good health. Some clones in this sample may be carry-over from other donors' samples. DNA of the CDR3: TGTGCCAGCAGTCCCGGGACTAGCCCCTACAATGAGCAGTTCTTC. This codes for CASSPGTSPYNEQFF.